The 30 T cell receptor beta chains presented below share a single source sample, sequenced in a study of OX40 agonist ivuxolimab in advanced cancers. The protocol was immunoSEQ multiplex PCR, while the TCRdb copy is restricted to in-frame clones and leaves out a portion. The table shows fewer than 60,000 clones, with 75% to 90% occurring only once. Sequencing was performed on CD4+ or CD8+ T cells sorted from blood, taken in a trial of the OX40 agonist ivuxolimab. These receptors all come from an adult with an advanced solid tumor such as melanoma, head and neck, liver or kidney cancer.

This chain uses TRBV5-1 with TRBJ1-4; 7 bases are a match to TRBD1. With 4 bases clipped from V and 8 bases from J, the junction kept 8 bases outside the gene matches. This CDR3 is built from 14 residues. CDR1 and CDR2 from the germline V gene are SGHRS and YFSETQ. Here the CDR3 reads CASSPRDSEEKLFF. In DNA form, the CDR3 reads TGCGCCAGCAGCCCCCGGGACAGCGAAGAAAAACTGTTTTTT.

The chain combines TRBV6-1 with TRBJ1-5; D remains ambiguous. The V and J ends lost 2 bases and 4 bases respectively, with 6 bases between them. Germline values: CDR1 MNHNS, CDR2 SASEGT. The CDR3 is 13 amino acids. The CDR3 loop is CASSEQVNQPQHF. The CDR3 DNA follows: TGTGCCAGCAGTGAACAGGTTAATCAGCCCCAGCATTTT.

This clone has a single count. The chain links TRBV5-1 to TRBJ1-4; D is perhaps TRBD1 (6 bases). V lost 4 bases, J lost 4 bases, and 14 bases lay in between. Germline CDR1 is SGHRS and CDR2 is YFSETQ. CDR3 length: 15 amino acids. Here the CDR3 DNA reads TGCGCCAGCAGCGCTACAGGGAAGGATAATGAAAAACTGTTTTTT. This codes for CASSATGKDNEKLFF.

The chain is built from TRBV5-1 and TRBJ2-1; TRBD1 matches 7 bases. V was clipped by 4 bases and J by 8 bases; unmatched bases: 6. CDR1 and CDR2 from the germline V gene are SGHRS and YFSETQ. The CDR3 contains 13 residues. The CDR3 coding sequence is TGCGCCAGCAGCCCGGGGACAGTTGATGAGCAGTTCTTC. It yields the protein CASSPGTVDEQFF. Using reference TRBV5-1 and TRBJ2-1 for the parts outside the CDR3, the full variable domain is KAGVTQTPRYLIKTRGQQVTLSCSPISGHRSVSWYQQTPGQGLQFLFEYFSETQRNKGNFPGRFSGRQFSNSRSEMNVSTLELGDSALYLCASSPGTVDEQFFGPGTRLTVL.

In nucleotides, the CDR3 is TGTGCCAGTAGTATAGGTGGACAGGGGTTTCAGCCCCAGCATTTT. Translating gives CASSIGGQGFQPQHF. This chain connects TRBV19 to TRBJ1-5; 9 bases agree with TRBD1. With V trimmed by 1 base and J by 6 bases, 4 bases remained unmatched. The CDR3 is made up of 15 amino acids. CDR1 LNHDA and CDR2 SQIVND come from the germline V gene (reference sequence). Looking up the rest from reference TRBV19 and TRBJ1-5 gives the full variable domain: DGGITQSPKYLFRKEGQNVTLSCEQNLNHDAMYWYRQDPGQGLRLIYYSQIVNDFQKGDIAEGYSVSREKKESFPLTVTSAQKNPTAFYLCASSIGGQGFQPQHFGDGTRLSIL.

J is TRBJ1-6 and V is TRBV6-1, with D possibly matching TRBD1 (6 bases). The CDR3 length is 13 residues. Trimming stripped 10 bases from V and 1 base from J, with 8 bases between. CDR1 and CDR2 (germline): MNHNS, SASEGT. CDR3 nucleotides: TGTGCCAACAGGGAGTCCTATAATTCACCCCTCCACTTT. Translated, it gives CANRESYNSPLHF.

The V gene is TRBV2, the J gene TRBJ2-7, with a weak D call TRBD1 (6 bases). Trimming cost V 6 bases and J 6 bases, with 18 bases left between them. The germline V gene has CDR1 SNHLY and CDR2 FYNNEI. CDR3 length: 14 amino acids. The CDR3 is CASRILQGFSEQYF. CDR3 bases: TGTGCCAGCAGGATTTTACAGGGTTTTTCCGAGCAGTACTTC.

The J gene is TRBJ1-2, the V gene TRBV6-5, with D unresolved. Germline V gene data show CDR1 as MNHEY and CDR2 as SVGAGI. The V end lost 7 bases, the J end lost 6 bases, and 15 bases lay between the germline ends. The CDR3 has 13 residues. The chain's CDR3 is CASTRNPEDGYTF. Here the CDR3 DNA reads TGTGCCAGCACCAGGAACCCAGAAGATGGCTACACCTTC.

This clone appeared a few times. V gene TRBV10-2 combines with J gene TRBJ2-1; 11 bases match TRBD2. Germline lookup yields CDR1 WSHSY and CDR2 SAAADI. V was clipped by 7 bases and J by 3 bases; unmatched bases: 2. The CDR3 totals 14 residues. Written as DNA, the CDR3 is TGCGCCAGCAATCTAGCGGGGGGCTACAATGAGCAGTTCTTC. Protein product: CASNLAGGYNEQFF.

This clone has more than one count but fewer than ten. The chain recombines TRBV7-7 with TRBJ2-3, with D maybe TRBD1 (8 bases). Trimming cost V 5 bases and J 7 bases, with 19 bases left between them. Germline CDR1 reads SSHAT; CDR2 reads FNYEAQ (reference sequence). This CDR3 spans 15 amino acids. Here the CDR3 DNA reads TGTGCCAGCAGCAGACCGACAGGGGAGGGTAATACGCAGTATTTT. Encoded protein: CASSRPTGEGNTQYF.

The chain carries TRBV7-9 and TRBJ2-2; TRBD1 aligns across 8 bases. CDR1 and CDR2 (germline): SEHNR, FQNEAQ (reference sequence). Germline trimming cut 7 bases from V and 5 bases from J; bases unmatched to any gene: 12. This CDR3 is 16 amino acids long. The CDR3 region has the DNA TGTGCCAGCATCACAGCGGCAGGGGGCATAACCGGGGAGCTGTTTTTT. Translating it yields CASITAAGGITGELFF.

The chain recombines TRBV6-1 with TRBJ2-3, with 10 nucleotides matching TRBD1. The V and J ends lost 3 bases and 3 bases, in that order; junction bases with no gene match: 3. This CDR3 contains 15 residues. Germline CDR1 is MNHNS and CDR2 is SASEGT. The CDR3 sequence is CASSEQDRGTDTQYF. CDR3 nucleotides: TGTGCCAGCAGTGAGCAGGACAGGGGGACAGATACGCAGTATTTT.

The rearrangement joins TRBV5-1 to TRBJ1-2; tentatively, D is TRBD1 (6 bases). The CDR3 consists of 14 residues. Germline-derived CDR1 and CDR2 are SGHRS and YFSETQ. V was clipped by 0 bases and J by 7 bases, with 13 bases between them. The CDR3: CASSLGQASGGYTF. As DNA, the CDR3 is TGCGCCAGCAGCTTGGGACAGGCTTCGGGTGGCTACACCTTC. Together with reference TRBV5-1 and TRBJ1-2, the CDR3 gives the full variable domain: KAGVTQTPRYLIKTRGQQVTLSCSPISGHRSVSWYQQTPGQGLQFLFEYFSETQRNKGNFPGRFSGRQFSNSRSEMNVSTLELGDSALYLCASSLGQASGGYTFGSGTRLTVV.

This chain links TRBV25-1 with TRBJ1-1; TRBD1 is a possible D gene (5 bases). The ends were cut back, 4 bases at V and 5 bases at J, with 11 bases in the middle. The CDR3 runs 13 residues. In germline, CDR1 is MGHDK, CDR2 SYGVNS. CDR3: CASSGPGSTEAFF. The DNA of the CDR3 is TGTGCCAGCAGTGGACCAGGGAGTACTGAAGCTTTCTTT.

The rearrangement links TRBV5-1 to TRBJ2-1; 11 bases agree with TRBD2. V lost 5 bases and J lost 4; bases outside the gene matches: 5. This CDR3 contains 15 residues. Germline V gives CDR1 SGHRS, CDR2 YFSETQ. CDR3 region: CASRTGLADYNEQFF. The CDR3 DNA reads TGCGCCAGCAGGACGGGACTAGCGGATTACAATGAGCAGTTCTTC.

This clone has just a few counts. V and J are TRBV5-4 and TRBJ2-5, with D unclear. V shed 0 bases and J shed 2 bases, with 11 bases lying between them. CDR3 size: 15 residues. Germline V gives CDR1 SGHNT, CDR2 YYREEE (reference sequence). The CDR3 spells CASSLALGVQETQYF. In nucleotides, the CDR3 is TGTGCCAGCAGCTTGGCGTTAGGTGTACAAGAGACCCAGTACTTC. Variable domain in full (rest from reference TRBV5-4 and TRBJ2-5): ETGVTQSPTHLIKTRGQQVTLRCSSQSGHNTVSWYQQALGQGPQFIFQYYREEENGRGNFPPRFSGLQFPNYSSELNVNALELDDSALYLCASSLALGVQETQYFGPGTRLLVL.

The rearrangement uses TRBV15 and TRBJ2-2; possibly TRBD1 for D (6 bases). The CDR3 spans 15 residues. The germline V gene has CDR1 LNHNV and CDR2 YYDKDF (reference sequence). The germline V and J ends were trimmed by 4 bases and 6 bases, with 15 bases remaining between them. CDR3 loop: CATSKRYRAPGELFF. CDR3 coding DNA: TGTGCCACCAGCAAACGTTACAGGGCCCCCGGGGAGCTGTTTTTT.

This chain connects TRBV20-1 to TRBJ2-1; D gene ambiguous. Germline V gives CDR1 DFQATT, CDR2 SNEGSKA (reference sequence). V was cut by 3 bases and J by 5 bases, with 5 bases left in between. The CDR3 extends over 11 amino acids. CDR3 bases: TGCAGTGCTAGGACGAACAATGAGCAGTTCTTC. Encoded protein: CSARTNNEQFF.

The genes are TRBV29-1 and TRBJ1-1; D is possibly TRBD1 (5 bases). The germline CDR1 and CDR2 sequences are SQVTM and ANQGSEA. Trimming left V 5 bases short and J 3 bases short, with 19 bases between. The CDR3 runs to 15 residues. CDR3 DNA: TGCAGCGTTTACCCATTACGGGGGGGAGACACTGAAGCTTTCTTT. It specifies CSVYPLRGGDTEAFF.

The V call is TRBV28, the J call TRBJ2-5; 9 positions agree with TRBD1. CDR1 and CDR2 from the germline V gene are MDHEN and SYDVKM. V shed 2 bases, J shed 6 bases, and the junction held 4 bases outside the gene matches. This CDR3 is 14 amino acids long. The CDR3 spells CASSLGTGTQTQYF. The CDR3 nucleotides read TGTGCCAGCAGTTTAGGGACAGGGACGCAGACCCAGTACTTC.

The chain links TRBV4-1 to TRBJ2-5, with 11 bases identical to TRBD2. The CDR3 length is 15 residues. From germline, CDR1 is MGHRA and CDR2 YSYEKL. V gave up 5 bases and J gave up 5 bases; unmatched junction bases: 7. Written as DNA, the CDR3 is TGCGCCAGCAGCACTCTAGCGGGGGGTCTGGAGACCCAGTACTTC. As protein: CASSTLAGGLETQYF.

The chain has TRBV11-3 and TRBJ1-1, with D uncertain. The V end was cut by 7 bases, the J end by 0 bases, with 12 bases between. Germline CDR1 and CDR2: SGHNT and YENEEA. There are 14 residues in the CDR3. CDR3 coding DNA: TGTGCCAGCACCCAAGACACCGTGAACACTGAAGCTTTCTTT. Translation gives CASTQDTVNTEAFF.

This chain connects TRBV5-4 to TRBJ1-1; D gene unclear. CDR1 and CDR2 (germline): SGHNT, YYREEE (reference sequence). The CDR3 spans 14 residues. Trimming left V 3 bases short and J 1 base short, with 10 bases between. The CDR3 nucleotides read TGTGCCAGCAGCTCCAGGAATTGGAACACTGAAGCTTTCTTT. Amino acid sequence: CASSSRNWNTEAFF.

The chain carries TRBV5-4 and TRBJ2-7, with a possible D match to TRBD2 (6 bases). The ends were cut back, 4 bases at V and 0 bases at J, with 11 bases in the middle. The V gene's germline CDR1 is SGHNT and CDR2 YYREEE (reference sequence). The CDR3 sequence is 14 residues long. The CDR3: CASSTGTRSYEQYF. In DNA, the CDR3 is TGTGCCAGCAGCACCGGGACTCGCTCCTACGAGCAGTACTTC.

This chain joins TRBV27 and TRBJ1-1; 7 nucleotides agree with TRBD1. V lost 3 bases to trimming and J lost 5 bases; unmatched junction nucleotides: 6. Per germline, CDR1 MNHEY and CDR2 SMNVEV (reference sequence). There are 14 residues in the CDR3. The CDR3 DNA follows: TGTGCCAGCAGTTTTCAGGGGGTGGGAACTGAAGCTTTCTTT. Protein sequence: CASSFQGVGTEAFF.

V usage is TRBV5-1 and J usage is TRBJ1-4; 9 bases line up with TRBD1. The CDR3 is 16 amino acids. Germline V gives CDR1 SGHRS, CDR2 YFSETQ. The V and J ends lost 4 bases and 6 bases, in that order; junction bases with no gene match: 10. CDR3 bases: TGCGCCAGCAGCGCGGGACAGGGAGGACCCGATGAAAAACTGTTTTTT. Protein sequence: CASSAGQGGPDEKLFF.

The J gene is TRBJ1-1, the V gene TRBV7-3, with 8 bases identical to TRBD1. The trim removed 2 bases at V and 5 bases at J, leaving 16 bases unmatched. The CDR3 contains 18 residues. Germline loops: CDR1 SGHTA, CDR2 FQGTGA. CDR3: CASSLVFVGRGLGTEAFF. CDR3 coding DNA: TGTGCCAGCAGCTTAGTTTTTGTGGGCAGGGGGCTTGGAACTGAAGCTTTCTTT.

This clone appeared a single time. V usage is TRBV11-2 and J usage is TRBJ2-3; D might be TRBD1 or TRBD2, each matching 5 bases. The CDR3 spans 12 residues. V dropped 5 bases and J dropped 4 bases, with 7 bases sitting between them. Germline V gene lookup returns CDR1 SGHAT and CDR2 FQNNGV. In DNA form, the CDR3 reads TGTGCCAGCAGCCGAGGGGCAGATACGCAGTATTTT. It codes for CASSRGADTQYF.

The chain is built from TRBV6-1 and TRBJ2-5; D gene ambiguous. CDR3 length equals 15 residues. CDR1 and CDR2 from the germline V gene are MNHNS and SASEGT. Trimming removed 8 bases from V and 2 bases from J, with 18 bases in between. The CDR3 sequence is CASGRDPMGQETQYF. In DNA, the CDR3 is TGTGCCAGCGGCCGAGATCCGATGGGTCAAGAGACCCAGTACTTC.

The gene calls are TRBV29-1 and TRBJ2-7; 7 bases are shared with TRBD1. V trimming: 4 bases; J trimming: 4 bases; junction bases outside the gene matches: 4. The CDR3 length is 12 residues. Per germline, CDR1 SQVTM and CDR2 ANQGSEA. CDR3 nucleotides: TGCAGCGTTGGTCCGACAGGGTACGAGCAGTACTTC. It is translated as CSVGPTGYEQYF.